This T cell receptor beta chain came from a study of blood T cell repertoires in COVID-19. Study context: The analysed material was cDNA or gDNA that came from T cells, B-cell-depleted T cells, or PBMCs.

Authors' analysis steps: Estimation of nucleated cell counts relied on the amplification of reference gene primers. Libraries were prepared by immunoSEQ multiplex PCR; TCRdb keeps only in-frame clonotypes and omits some of them. For V, J and clone size, that table is used; D and trimming come from the DNA. The table shows about 170,000 clones, with 85% occurring only once. The sample was peripheral blood. The sequence was obtained from a human donor with acute or convalescent COVID-19. The donor label of this sample is uncertain.

In DNA, the CDR3 is TGCGCCAGCAGCTTGGCCTCGGGACAACGGAACACTGAAGCTTTCTTT. Translating gives CASSLASGQRNTEAFF. V is TRBV5-1 and J is TRBJ1-1, with D perhaps matching TRBD1 (6 bases). V lost 0 bases and J 1 base, leaving 13 bases between the germline ends. Germline V gene sequence: CDR1 SGHRS, CDR2 YFSETQ. The CDR3 sequence is 16 residues long.